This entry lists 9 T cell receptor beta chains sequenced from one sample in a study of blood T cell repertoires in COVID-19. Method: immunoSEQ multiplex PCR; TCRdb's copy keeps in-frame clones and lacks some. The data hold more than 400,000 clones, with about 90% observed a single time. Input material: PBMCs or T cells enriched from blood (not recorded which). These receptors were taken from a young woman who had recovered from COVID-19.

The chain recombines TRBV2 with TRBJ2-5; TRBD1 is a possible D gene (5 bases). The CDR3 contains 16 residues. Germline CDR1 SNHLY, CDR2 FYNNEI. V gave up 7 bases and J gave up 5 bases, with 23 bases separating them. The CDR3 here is CASTAGIAHPGETQYF. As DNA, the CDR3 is TGTGCCAGCACGGCAGGGATCGCCCACCCAGGGGAGACCCAGTACTTC.

The CDR3 DNA follows: TGTGCCAGCAGTTTATTATCTTGGGGCGGGGGGATTCAGCCCCAGCATTTT. Residues: CASSLLSWGGGIQPQHF. The chain joins TRBV28 to TRBJ1-5, with a weak D call TRBD1 (5 bases). The CDR3 is 17 residues long. V was pared by 1 base and J by 6 bases, with 19 bases between. Germline lookup yields CDR1 MDHEN and CDR2 SYDVKM.

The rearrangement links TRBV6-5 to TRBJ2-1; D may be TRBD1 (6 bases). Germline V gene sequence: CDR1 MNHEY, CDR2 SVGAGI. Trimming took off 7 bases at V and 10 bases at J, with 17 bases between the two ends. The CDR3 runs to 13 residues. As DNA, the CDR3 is TGTGCCAGCAACTCAGGGGAAAGTGGGGAGCAGTTCTTC. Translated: CASNSGESGEQFF.

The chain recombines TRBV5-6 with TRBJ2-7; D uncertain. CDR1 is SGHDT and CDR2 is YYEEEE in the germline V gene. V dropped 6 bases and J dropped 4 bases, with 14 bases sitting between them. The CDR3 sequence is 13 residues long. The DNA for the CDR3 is TGTGCCAGCACCGGGTCCCACTCATACGAGCAGTACTTC. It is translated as CASTGSHSYEQYF.

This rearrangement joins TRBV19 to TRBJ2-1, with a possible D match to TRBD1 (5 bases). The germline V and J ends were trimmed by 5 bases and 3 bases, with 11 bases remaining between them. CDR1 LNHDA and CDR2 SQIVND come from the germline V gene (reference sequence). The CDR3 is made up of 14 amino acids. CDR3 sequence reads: CASSSLTDYNEQFF. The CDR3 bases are TGTGCCAGTAGTTCGCTGACAGACTACAATGAGCAGTTCTTC.

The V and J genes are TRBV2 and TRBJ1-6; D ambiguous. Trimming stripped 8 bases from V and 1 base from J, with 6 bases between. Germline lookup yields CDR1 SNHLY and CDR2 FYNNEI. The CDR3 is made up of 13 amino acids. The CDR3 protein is CASRGSYNSPLHF. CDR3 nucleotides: TGTGCCAGCCGGGGTTCCTATAATTCACCCCTCCACTTT.

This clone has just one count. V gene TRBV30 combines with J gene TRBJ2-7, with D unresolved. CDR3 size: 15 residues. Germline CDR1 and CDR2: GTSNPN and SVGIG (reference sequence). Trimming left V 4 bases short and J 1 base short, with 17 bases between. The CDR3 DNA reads TGTGCCTGGACCCGCCCGTGGGCCTTGTCCTACGAGCAGTACTTC. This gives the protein CAWTRPWALSYEQYF.

The CDR3 reads CASSQDVSGSGGYGYTF. The CDR3 DNA reads as TGTGCCAGCAGCCAAGATGTAAGCGGATCAGGGGGTTATGGCTACACCTTC. The chain recombines TRBV4-2 with TRBJ1-2; TRBD1 matches at 7 bases. The CDR3 spans 17 residues. Germline CDR1 LGHNA, CDR2 YNFKEQ. V gave up 0 bases and J gave up 5 bases; unmatched junction bases: 12.

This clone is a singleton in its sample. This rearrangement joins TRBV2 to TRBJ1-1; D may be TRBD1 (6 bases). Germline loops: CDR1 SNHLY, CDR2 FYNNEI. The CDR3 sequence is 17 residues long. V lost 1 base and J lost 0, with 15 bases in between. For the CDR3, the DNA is TGTGCCAGCAGTGAAGATGGACAGCTTGGGATGAACACTGAAGCTTTCTTT. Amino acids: CASSEDGQLGMNTEAFF. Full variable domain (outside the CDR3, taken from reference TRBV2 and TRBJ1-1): EPEVTQTPSHQVTQMGQEVILRCVPISNHLYFYWYRQILGQKVEFLVSFYNNEISEKSEIFDDQFSVERPDGSNFTLKIRSTKLEDSAMYFCASSEDGQLGMNTEAFFGQGTRLTVV.